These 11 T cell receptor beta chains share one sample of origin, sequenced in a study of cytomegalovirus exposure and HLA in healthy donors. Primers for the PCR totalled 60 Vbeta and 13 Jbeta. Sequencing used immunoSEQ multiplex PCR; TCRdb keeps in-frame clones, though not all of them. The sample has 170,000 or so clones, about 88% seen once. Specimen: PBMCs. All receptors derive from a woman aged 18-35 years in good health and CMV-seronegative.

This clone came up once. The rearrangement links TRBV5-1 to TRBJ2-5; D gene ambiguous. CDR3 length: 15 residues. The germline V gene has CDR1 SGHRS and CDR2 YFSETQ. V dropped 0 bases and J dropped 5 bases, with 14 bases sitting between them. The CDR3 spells CASSLADHAGETQYF. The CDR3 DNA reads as TGCGCCAGCAGCTTGGCCGATCATGCCGGGGAGACCCAGTACTTC.

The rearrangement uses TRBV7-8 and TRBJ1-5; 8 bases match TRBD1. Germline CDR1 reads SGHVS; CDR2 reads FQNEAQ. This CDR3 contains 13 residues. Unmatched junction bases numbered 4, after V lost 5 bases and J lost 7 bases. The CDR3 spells CASSPDRGQPQHF. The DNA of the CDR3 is TGTGCCAGCAGCCCAGACAGGGGCCAGCCCCAGCATTTT.

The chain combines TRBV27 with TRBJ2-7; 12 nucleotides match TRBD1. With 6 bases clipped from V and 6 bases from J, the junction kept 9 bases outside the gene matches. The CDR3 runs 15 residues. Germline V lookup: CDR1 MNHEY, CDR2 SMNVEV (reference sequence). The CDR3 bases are TGTGCCAGCAGGACAGCCGCGGGACAGGGGGCCGAGCAGTACTTC. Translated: CASRTAAGQGAEQYF.

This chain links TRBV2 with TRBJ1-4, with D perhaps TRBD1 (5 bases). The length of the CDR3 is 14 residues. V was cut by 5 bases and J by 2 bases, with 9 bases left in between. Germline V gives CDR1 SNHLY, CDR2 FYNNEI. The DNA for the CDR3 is TGTGCCAGCAGTTTCAGGGTGACTAATGAAAAACTGTTTTTT. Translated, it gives CASSFRVTNEKLFF.

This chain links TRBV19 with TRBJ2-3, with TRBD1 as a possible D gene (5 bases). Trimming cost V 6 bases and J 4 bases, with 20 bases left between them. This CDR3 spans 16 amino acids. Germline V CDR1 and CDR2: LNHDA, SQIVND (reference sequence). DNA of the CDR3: TGTGCCAGTAGCCAGACCAGTTCACCACAGGCAGATACGCAGTATTTT. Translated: CASSQTSSPQADTQYF.

The CDR3 nucleotides read TGTGCCAGTAGTATAAGGGCCGACAGGGCTGGAGCTTTCTTT. Its protein is CASSIRADRAGAFF. The rearrangement uses TRBV19 and TRBJ1-1, with TRBD1 matching over 7 bases. Trimming removed 2 bases from V and 10 bases from J; junction bases left unmatched: 10. The CDR3 is 14 amino acids. Germline CDR1 LNHDA, CDR2 SQIVND (reference sequence).

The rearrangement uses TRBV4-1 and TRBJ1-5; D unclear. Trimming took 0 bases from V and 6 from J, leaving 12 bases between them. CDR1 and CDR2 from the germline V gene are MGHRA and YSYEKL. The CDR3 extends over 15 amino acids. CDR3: CASSQDSGEGQPQHF. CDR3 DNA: TGCGCCAGCAGCCAAGATTCCGGGGAGGGTCAGCCCCAGCATTTT.

Here the CDR3 DNA reads TGTGCCAGCGGAGGGGTGGGAGGAGAGCAGTACTTC. Translation: CASGGVGGEQYF. This chain connects TRBV6-1 to TRBJ2-7, with a tentative D call TRBD2 (6 bases). Germline V gene sequence: CDR1 MNHNS, CDR2 SASEGT. The V gene lost 8 bases and the J gene lost 7 bases, with 15 bases spanning the gap. This CDR3 region has 12 residues.

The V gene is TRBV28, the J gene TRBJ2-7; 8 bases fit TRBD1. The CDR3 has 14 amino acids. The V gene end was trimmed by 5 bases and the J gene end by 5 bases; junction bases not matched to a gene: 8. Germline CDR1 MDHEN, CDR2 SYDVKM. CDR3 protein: CASSPDRAYHEQYF. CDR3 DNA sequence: TGTGCCAGCAGTCCGGACAGGGCATACCACGAGCAGTACTTC. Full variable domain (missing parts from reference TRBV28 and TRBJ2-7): DVKVTQSSRYLVKRTGEKVFLECVQDMDHENMFWYRQDPGLGLRLIYFSYDVKMKEKGDIPEGYSVSREKKERFSLILESASTNQTSMYLCASSPDRAYHEQYFGPGTRLTVT.

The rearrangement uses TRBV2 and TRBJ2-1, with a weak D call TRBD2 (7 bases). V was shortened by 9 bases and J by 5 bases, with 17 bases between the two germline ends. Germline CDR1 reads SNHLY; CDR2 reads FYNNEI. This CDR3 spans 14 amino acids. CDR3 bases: TGTGCCAGGGGGGGGGCTAGCGGCCACAATGAGCAGTTCTTC. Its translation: CARGGASGHNEQFF.

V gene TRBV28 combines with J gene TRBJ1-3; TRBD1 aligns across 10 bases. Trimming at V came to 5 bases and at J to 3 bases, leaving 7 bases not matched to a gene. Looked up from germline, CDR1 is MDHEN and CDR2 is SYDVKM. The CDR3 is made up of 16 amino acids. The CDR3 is CASSNQRDRGGNTIYF. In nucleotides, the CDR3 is TGTGCCAGCAGTAACCAACGGGACAGGGGTGGAAACACCATATATTTT.